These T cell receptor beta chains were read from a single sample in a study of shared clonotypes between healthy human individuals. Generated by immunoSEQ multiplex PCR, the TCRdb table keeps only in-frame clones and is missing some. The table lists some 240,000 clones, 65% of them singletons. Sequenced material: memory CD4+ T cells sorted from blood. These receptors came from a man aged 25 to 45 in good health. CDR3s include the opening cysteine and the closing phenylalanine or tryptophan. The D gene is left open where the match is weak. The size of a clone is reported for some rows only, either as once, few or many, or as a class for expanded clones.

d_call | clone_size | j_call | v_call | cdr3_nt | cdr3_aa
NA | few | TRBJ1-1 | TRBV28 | TGTGCCAGCATCAACCAGGGGAACACTGAAGCTTTCTTT | CASINQGNTEAFF
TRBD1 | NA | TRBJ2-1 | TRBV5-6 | TGTGCCAGCAGCGCACAGGGGGCAGGGAATGAGCAGTTCTTC | CASSAQGAGNEQFF
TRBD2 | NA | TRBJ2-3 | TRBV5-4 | TGTGCCAGCAGCCCCGGACTAGCGGGAGGTACTTCAAAGGTGACAGATACGCAGTATTTT | CASSPGLAGGTSKVTDTQYF
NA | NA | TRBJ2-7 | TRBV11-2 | TGTGCCAGCAGCCACAACGGGTCTCCCTCCTACGAGCAGTACTTC | CASSHNGSPSYEQYF
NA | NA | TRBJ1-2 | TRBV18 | TGTGCCAGCTCACCACCGGACGGCTTCTATGGCTACACCTTC | CASSPPDGFYGYTF
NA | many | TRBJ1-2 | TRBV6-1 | TGTGCCAGCAGTGGCAGGGGCGGCAGGGATCTTGGTGGCTACACCTTC | CASSGRGGRDLGGYTF
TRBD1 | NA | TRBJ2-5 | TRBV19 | TGTGCCAGTAGTATTGGACAGGGCCAAGAGACCCAGTACTTC | CASSIGQGQETQYF
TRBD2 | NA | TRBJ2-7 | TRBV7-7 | TGTGCCAGCAGCTCCCTAGCGGGAGGGAGCGACGAGCAGTACTTC | CASSSLAGGSDEQYF
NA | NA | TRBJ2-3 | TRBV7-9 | TGTGCCAGCAGCAACCCGGGGCGCCCTACGCAGTATTTT | CASSNPGRPTQYF
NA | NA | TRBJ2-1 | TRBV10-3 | TGTGCCACCGCCCAGGGGGGCGAGAGTGAGCAGTTCTTC | CATAQGGESEQFF
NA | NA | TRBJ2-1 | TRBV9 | TGTGCCAGCAGCCCCAGGGGGGAGGGCGGGAATGAGCAGTTCTTC | CASSPRGEGGNEQFF
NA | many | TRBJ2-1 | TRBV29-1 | TGCAGCGTGTCCGGATCAAGCTCCTACAATGAGCAGTTCTTC | CSVSGSSSYNEQFF
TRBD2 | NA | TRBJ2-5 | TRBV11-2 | TGTGCCAGCAGCTTAGGCCTAGCGGGAGGTGCCCAAGAGACCCAGTACTTC | CASSLGLAGGAQETQYF
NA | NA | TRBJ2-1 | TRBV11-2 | TGTGCCAGCAGCTTAGAGCGGACACGCAATGAGCAGTTCTTC | CASSLERTRNEQFF
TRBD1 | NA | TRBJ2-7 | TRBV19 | TGTGCCAGTAGTACCCCGGGACAGGTCAACTACGAGCAGTACTTC | CASSTPGQVNYEQYF
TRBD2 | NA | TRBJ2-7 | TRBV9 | TGTGCCAGCAGCGTAGCTACCGGGCTAGCGGGGGCGATATACGAGCAGTACTTC | CASSVATGLAGAIYEQYF
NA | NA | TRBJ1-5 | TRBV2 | TGTGCCAGCACCCTCTCGGGGGGGGCCGGCAATCAGCCCCAGCATTTT | CASTLSGGAGNQPQHF
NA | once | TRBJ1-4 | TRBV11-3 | TGTGCCAGCAGCTTTGGGGGGGCAGCTAGAAAACTGTTTTTT | CASSFGGAARKLFF